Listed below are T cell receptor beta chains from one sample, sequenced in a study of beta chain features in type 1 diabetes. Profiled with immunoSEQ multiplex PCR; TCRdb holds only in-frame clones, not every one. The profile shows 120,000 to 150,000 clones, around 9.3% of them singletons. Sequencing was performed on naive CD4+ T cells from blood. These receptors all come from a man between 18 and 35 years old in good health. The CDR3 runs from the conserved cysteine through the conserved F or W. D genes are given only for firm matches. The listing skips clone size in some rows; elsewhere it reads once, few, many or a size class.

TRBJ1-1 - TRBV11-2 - CASSRSGGTEAFF TGTGCCAGCAGCCGTAGCGGGGGCACTGAAGCTTTCTTT
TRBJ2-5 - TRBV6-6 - CASSYSSQRAETQYF TGTGCCAGCAGTTACTCTTCCCAAAGAGCGGAGACCCAGTACTTC
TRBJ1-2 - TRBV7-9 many CASSLAVPDYGYTF TGTGCCAGCAGCTTAGCCGTCCCAGACTATGGCTACACCTTC
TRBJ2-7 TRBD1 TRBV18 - CASSPPRTGRAYEQYF TGTGCCAGCTCACCCCCAAGGACAGGGCGCGCCTACGAGCAGTACTTC
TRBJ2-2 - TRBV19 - CASSALGGAGTGELFF TGTGCCAGTAGTGCCCTTGGGGGGGCGGGAACCGGGGAGCTGTTTTTT
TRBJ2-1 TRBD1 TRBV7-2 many CASKLTGGNEQFF TGTGCCAGCAAACTTACAGGGGGCAATGAGCAGTTCTTC
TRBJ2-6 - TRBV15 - CATSRPDRSYSGANVLTF TGTGCCACCAGCAGACCTGACAGGAGTTACTCTGGGGCCAACGTCCTGACTTTC
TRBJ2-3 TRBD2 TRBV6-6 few CASIRSGGAGDTQYF TGTGCCAGCATTCGAAGCGGGGGGGCGGGGGATACGCAGTATTTT
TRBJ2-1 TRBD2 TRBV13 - CASSSWTSGGRRYNEQFF TGTGCCAGCAGCTCCTGGACTAGCGGGGGGAGGCGGTACAATGAGCAGTTCTTC
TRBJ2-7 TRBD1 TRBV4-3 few CASSQSPRQGTYEQYF TGCGCCAGCAGCCAAAGCCCGAGACAGGGCACCTACGAGCAGTACTTC